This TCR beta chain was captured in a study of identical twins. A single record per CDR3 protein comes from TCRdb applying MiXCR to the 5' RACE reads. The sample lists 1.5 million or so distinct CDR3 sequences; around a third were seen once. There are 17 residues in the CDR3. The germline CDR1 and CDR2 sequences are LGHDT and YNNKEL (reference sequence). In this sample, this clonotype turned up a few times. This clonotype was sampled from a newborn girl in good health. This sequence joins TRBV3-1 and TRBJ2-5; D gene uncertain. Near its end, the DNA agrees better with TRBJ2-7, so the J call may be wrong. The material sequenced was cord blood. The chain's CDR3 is CASSQFNSDRGVYEQYF. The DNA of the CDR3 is TGTGCCAGCAGCCAATTTAACAGCGATAGAGGTGTCTACGAGCAGTACTTC.